This is a list of T cell receptor beta chains from one sample in a study of T-cell memory formation after mild COVID-19. TCRdb independently ran MiXCR on the 5' RACE reads; one entry per CDR3 protein. The sample holds roughly 130,000 distinct CDR3 sequences, approximately 17% seen once. Sequences were obtained from PBMCs or a T cell subset sorted from them (not recorded which). These receptors came from a man aged 18 to 30 who had mild COVID-19 (a few samples of this study predate the infection). Cell type and time point are not known. The CDR3 runs from the conserved cysteine through the conserved F or W. Each record gives: V gene, J gene, clone size, D gene, CDR3 length, CDR3 DNA, CDR3 protein. A D gene is named only where the DNA matches it firmly. Size tells how often a clone was seen (once, few, many) or the class of an expanded clone, and some rows leave it out.

V: TRBV10-3
J: TRBJ1-1
size: NA
D: NA
length: 14
DNA: TGTGCCATCTCAAAGGAGGCTATGAACACTGAAGCTTTCTTT
CDR3: CAISKEAMNTEAFF

V: TRBV5-1
J: TRBJ2-5
size: many
D: NA
length: 14
DNA: TGCGCCAGCAGCGAGCCAGGGAGTCGAGAGACCCAGTACTTC
CDR3: CASSEPGSRETQYF

V: TRBV12-3/TRBV12-4
J: TRBJ1-2
size: many
D: NA
length: 13
DNA: TGTGCCAGCAAGGAAGCCAATATGAATGGCTACACCTTC
CDR3: CASKEANMNGYTF

V: TRBV3-1
J: TRBJ1-6
size: many
D: NA
length: 14
DNA: TGTGCCAGCAGCCATGCGGGCTATAATTCACCCCTCCACTTT
CDR3: CASSHAGYNSPLHF

V: TRBV6-2/TRBV6-3
J: TRBJ1-3
size: NA
D: NA
length: 14
DNA: TGTGCCAGCAGTTCCACGGGAGGGGACAACACCATATATTTT
CDR3: CASSSTGGDNTIYF

V: TRBV5-4
J: TRBJ2-3
size: NA
D: NA
length: 13
DNA: TGTGCCAGCAGCATGGACGTCACAGATACGCAGTATTTT
CDR3: CASSMDVTDTQYF

V: TRBV7-2
J: TRBJ2-1
size: NA
D: TRBD2
length: 19
DNA: TGTGCCAGCAGCACTCCACGCCTACTAGCGGGGGGTACCTACAATGAGCAGTTCTTC
CDR3: CASSTPRLLAGGTYNEQFF

V: TRBV3-1
J: TRBJ2-5
size: NA
D: NA
length: 11
DNA: TGTGCCAGCAGCACTACGGGACCCATGATTTTC
CDR3: CASSTTGPMIF

V: TRBV6-2/TRBV6-3
J: TRBJ2-2
size: NA
D: NA
length: 13
DNA: TGTGCCAGCAGTTATTATCTTAGTCGGGAGCTGTTTTTT
CDR3: CASSYYLSRELFF

V: TRBV10-3
J: TRBJ1-1
size: few
D: TRBD1
length: 14
DNA: TGTGCCACCTTGATCGACAGGGAGAACACTGAAGCTTTCTTT
CDR3: CATLIDRENTEAFF

V: TRBV10-3
J: TRBJ2-1
size: few
D: TRBD1
length: 14
DNA: TGTGCCATCAGTGCTGGACAGGGGAGCAATGAGCAGTTCTTC
CDR3: CAISAGQGSNEQFF

V: TRBV11-2
J: TRBJ2-5
size: NA
D: NA
length: 12
DNA: TGTGCCAGCAGCTTCAATGAGGAGACCCAGTACTTC
CDR3: CASSFNEETQYF

V: TRBV10-3
J: TRBJ2-1
size: few
D: NA
length: 12
DNA: TGTGCCATCAGTGACCGGGGGCGTGAGCAGTTCTTC
CDR3: CAISDRGREQFF

V: TRBV7-2
J: TRBJ2-3
size: NA
D: NA
length: 16
DNA: TGTGCCAGCAGCCGGCGACTAGGCTCTGGCACAGATACGCAGTATTTT
CDR3: CASSRRLGSGTDTQYF

V: TRBV11-2
J: TRBJ2-5
size: NA
D: TRBD1
length: 15
DNA: TGTGCCAGCAGCTATCGGGACAGGAGAGGAGAGACCCAGTACTTC
CDR3: CASSYRDRRGETQYF

V: TRBV7-7
J: TRBJ2-1
size: NA
D: TRBD1
length: 13
DNA: TGTGCCAGCAAATCGACAGGGACGGATGAGCAGTTCTTC
CDR3: CASKSTGTDEQFF

V: TRBV28
J: TRBJ2-2
size: NA
D: NA
length: 12
DNA: TGTGCCAGCAGCAAGCTCACCGGGGAGCTGTTTTTT
CDR3: CASSKLTGELFF

V: TRBV9
J: TRBJ2-5
size: many
D: TRBD2
length: 17
DNA: TGTGCCAGCAGCGTTGGGCTAGCGGGGCCACCACAAGAGACCCAGTACTTC
CDR3: CASSVGLAGPPQETQYF

V: TRBV5-1
J: TRBJ1-5
size: NA
D: NA
length: 15
DNA: TGCGCCAGCAGCCCTAGACCGAGCAACAATCAGCCCCAGCATTTT
CDR3: CASSPRPSNNQPQHF

V: TRBV20-1
J: TRBJ2-4
size: many
D: TRBD2
length: 17
DNA: TGCAGTGCTAGAGTAATAGCGGGGGGGCCTACCAAAAACATTCAGTACTTC
CDR3: CSARVIAGGPTKNIQYF

V: TRBV4-2
J: TRBJ2-3
size: few
D: TRBD1
length: 16
DNA: TGTGCCAGCAGCCAAGCACAGGGGGCCGGCACAGATACGCAGTATTTT
CDR3: CASSQAQGAGTDTQYF

V: TRBV9
J: TRBJ2-2
size: NA
D: TRBD1
length: 16
DNA: TGTGCCAGCAGCTTCCGAGACAGGGCGAACACCGGGGAGCTGTTTTTT
CDR3: CASSFRDRANTGELFF

V: TRBV5-1
J: TRBJ2-7
size: few
D: TRBD2
length: 13
DNA: TGCGCCAGCAGGGAACTAGCGGTGCGGGAGCAGTACTTC
CDR3: CASRELAVREQYF

V: TRBV29-1
J: TRBJ2-3
size: few
D: NA
length: 12
DNA: TGCAGTGGGGGGGCTAGCACAGATACGCAGTATTTT
CDR3: CSGGASTDTQYF

V: TRBV5-1
J: TRBJ2-3
size: many
D: NA
length: 14
DNA: TGCGCCAGCAGCCGAACGTTAGTCCCAGATACGCAGTATTTT
CDR3: CASSRTLVPDTQYF

V: TRBV12-3/TRBV12-4
J: TRBJ1-1
size: few
D: NA
length: 13
DNA: TGTGCCAGCAGAAGATCAGGGTCCACTGAAGCTTTCTTT
CDR3: CASRRSGSTEAFF

V: TRBV6-5
J: TRBJ2-7
size: NA
D: NA
length: 15
DNA: TGTGCCAGCAGTCGGCACGGACAGAGCTCCTACGAGCAGTACTTC
CDR3: CASSRHGQSSYEQYF

V: TRBV3-1
J: TRBJ2-5
size: few
D: NA
length: 13
DNA: TGTGCCAGCAGCAAAAGAGGAGGAGAGACCCAGTACTTC
CDR3: CASSKRGGETQYF

V: TRBV12-3/TRBV12-4
J: TRBJ2-1
size: NA
D: NA
length: 15
DNA: TGTGCCAGCAGCCCTGAGCGGGTAGGACACAATGAGCAGTTCTTC
CDR3: CASSPERVGHNEQFF

V: TRBV19
J: TRBJ2-7
size: few
D: TRBD2
length: 13
DNA: TGTGCCAGTAGTAATAGCGGGGGAGCCGGGTTCTACTTC
CDR3: CASSNSGGAGFYF

V: TRBV5-1
J: TRBJ2-5
size: NA
D: NA
length: 15
DNA: TGCGCCAGCAGCTGGCAACAGGGTCGGGGGGAGACCCAGTACTTC
CDR3: CASSWQQGRGETQYF

V: TRBV21-1
J: TRBJ2-4
size: few
D: NA
length: 15
DNA: TGTGCCAGCAGCAAGGCTGGGAGCGCCAAAAACATTCAGTACTTC
CDR3: CASSKAGSAKNIQYF

V: TRBV3-1
J: TRBJ1-2
size: NA
D: NA
length: 14
DNA: TGTGCCAGCAGCCAAGATTCGAAGATCTATGGCTACACCTTC
CDR3: CASSQDSKIYGYTF

V: TRBV10-3
J: TRBJ2-5
size: NA
D: TRBD2
length: 14
DNA: TGTGCCATCACTAGCGGGGGGCTCCAAGAGACCCAGTACTTC
CDR3: CAITSGGLQETQYF

V: TRBV18
J: TRBJ2-1
size: few
D: TRBD2
length: 14
DNA: TGTGCCAGCTCACCCGTCAGCGGGGAAGTTGAGCAGTTCTTC
CDR3: CASSPVSGEVEQFF

V: TRBV10-1
J: TRBJ2-1
size: many
D: TRBD1
length: 13
DNA: TGCGCCAGCAGGGGACAGGGTGACCATGAGCAGTTCTTC
CDR3: CASRGQGDHEQFF

V: TRBV19
J: TRBJ2-3
size: NA
D: NA
length: 15
DNA: TGTGCCAGTAGTTCCCGGGCCTTAGGCACAGATACGCAGTATTTT
CDR3: CASSSRALGTDTQYF

V: TRBV11-1
J: TRBJ2-3
size: many
D: TRBD2
length: 16
DNA: TGTGCCAGCAGCGAAGGACTAGCGGGGGCCTCAGATACGCAGTATTTT
CDR3: CASSEGLAGASDTQYF

V: TRBV2
J: TRBJ2-3
size: NA
D: NA
length: 13
DNA: TGTGCCAGCAGTGAAACAGCCACAGATACGCAGTATTTT
CDR3: CASSETATDTQYF

V: TRBV20-1
J: TRBJ1-6
size: NA
D: NA
length: 14
DNA: TGCAGTGCCAGAACTTTCGGGCCACCCTCACCCCTCCACTTT
CDR3: CSARTFGPPSPLHF

V: TRBV7-7
J: TRBJ2-5
size: few
D: TRBD1
length: 14
DNA: TGTGCTAGCAGCTATCAGGGGGCCGGAGAGACCCAGTACTTC
CDR3: CASSYQGAGETQYF

V: TRBV20-1
J: TRBJ2-1
size: few
D: TRBD2
length: 16
DNA: TGCAGTGCTAGAGATCCACTAGCGGGGCTCCTGAATGAGCAGTTCTTC
CDR3: CSARDPLAGLLNEQFF

V: TRBV20-1
J: TRBJ2-5
size: NA
D: NA
length: 10
DNA: TGCAGTGCCCCGAGGGAGACCCAGTACTTC
CDR3: CSAPRETQYF

V: TRBV19
J: TRBJ1-1
size: NA
D: NA
length: 14
DNA: TGTGCCAGTAGTATCGACGTAATAAACACTGAAGCTTTCTTT
CDR3: CASSIDVINTEAFF

V: TRBV4-1
J: TRBJ1-4
size: NA
D: NA
length: 17
DNA: TGCGCCAGCAGCCAAGCGTACCTCCGGGCCAAAAATGAAAAACTGTTTTTT
CDR3: CASSQAYLRAKNEKLFF

V: TRBV30
J: TRBJ2-1
size: NA
D: TRBD2
length: 13
DNA: TGTGCCTGGATGGGGACTAGCTACAATGAGCAGTTCTTC
CDR3: CAWMGTSYNEQFF

V: TRBV20-1
J: TRBJ1-5
size: few
D: NA
length: 13
DNA: TGCAGTGCTAGAGAAGGGGGAGGCCAGCCCCAGCATTTT
CDR3: CSAREGGGQPQHF

V: TRBV4-3
J: TRBJ2-3
size: NA
D: NA
length: 16
DNA: TGCGCCAGCAGCCAAGCTCCTCCTCCGGACACAGATACGCAGTATTTT
CDR3: CASSQAPPPDTDTQYF

V: TRBV9
J: TRBJ1-2
size: NA
D: NA
length: 14
DNA: TGTGCCAGCAGGCCAACGGCGGCTAACTATGGCTACACCTTC
CDR3: CASRPTAANYGYTF

V: TRBV20-1
J: TRBJ2-3
size: many
D: NA
length: 16
DNA: TGCAGTGCCCCACCGGCCGGGGTGGGGAGCACAGATACGCAGTATTTT
CDR3: CSAPPAGVGSTDTQYF

V: TRBV12-3/TRBV12-4
J: TRBJ1-5
size: few
D: NA
length: 15
DNA: TGTGCCAGCAGTTTGGACCCGGGGAGGGGACAGCCCCAGCATTTT
CDR3: CASSLDPGRGQPQHF